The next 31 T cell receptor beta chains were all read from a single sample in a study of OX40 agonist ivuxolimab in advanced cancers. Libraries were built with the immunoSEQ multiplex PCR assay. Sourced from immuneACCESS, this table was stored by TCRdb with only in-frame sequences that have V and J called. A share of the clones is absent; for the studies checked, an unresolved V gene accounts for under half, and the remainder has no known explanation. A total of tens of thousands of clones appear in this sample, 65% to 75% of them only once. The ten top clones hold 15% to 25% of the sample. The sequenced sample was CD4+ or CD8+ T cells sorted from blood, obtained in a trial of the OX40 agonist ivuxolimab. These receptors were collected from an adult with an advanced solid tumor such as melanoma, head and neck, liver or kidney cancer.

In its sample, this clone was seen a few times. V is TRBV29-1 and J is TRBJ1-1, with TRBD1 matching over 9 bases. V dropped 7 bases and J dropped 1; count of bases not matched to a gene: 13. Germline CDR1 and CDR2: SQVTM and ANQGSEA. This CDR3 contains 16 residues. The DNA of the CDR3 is TGCAGCGGCGGGACAGGGAGACTAGGAACGAACACTGAAGCTTTCTTT. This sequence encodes CSGGTGRLGTNTEAFF.

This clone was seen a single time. The CDR3 sequence: CASSYRGAEGYTF. CDR3 nucleotide sequence: TGTGCCAGCAGTTACCGGGGGGCAGAGGGCTACACCTTC. The V gene is TRBV6-5, the J gene TRBJ1-2, with a possible D match to TRBD1 (6 bases). Trimming removed 2 bases at V and 8 bases at J, with 12 bases between. Looked up from germline, CDR1 is MNHEY and CDR2 is SVGAGI. The CDR3 contains 13 residues.

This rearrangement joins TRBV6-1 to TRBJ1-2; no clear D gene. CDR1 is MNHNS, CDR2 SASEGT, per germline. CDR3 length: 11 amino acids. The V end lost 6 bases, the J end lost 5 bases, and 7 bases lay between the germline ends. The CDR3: CASRFEYGYTF. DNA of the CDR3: TGTGCCAGCAGGTTCGAATATGGCTACACCTTC.

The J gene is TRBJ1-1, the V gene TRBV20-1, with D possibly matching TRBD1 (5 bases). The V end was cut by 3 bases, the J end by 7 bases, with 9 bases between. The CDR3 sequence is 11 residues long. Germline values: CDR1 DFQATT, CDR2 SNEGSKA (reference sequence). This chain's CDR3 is CSASPTGEAFF. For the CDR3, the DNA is TGCAGTGCTAGTCCTACAGGTGAAGCTTTCTTT.

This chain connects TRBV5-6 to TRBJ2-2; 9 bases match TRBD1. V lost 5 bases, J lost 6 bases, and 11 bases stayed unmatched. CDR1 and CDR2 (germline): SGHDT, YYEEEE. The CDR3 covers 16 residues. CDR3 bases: TGTGCCAGCAGTTCGCCAGGGACAGGGATGGCCGGGGAGCTGTTTTTT. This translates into CASSSPGTGMAGELFF.

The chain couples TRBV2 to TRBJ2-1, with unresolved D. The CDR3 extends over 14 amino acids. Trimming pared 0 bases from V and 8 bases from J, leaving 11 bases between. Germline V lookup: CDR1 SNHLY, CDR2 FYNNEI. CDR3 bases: TGTGCCAGCAGTGAAGCGCAGGTACGGGATGAGCAGTTCTTC. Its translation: CASSEAQVRDEQFF.

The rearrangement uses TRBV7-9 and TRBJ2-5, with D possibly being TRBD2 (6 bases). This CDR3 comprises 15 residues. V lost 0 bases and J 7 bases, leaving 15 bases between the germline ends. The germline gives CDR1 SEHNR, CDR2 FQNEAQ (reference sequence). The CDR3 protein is CASSLATSLARTQYF. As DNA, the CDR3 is TGTGCCAGCAGCTTAGCGACGTCCCTAGCGAGGACCCAGTACTTC. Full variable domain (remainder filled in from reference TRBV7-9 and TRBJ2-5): DTGVSQNPRHKITKRGQNVTFRCDPISEHNRLYWYRQTLGQGPEFLTYFQNEAQLEKSRLLSDRFSAERPKGSFSTLEIQRTEQGDSAMYLCASSLATSLARTQYFGPGTRLLVL.

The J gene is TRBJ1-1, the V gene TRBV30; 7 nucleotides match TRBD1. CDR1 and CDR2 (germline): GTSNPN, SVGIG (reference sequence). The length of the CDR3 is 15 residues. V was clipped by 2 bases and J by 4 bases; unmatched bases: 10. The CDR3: CAWSLLRAGGTEAFF. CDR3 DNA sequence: TGTGCCTGGAGTCTCTTACGGGCAGGGGGCACTGAAGCTTTCTTT. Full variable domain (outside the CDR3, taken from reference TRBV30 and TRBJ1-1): SQTIHQWPATLVQPVGSPLSLECTVEGTSNPNLYWYRQAAGRGLQLLFYSVGIGQISSEVPQNLSASRPQDRQFILSSKKLLLSDSGFYLCAWSLLRAGGTEAFFGQGTRLTVV.

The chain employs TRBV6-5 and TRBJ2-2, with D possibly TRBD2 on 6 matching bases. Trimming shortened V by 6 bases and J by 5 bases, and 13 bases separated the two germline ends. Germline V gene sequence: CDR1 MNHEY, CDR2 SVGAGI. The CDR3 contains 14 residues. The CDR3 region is CASRGKGGTGELFF. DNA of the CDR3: TGTGCCAGCAGAGGGAAGGGAGGAACCGGGGAGCTGTTTTTT.

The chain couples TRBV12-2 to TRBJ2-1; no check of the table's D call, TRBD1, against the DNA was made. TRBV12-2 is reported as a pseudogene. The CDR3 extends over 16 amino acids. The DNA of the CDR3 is TGTGCAAGTCGCTTAAAAGCGGCAGGGGGAAAGAATGAGCAGTTCTTC. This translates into CASRLKAAGGKNEQFF.

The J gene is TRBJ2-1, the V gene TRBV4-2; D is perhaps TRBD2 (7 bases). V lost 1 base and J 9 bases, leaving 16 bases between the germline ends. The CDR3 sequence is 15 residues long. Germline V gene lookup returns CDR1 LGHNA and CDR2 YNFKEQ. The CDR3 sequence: CASSQGLGGPGEQFF. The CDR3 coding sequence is TGTGCCAGCAGCCAAGGTCTCGGGGGGCCAGGTGAGCAGTTCTTC.

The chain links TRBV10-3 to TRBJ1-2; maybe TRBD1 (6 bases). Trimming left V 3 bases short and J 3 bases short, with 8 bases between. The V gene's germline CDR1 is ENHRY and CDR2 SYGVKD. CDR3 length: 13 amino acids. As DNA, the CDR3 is TGTGCCATCAGTGAAACAGGGTACTATGGCTACACCTTC. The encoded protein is CAISETGYYGYTF.

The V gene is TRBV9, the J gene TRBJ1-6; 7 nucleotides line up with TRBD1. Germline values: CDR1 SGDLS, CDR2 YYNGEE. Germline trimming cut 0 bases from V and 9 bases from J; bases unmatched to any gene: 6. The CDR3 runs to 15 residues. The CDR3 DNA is TGTGCCAGCAGCGTAGCGACAGGGTGGACTTCACCCCTCCACTTT. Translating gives CASSVATGWTSPLHF.

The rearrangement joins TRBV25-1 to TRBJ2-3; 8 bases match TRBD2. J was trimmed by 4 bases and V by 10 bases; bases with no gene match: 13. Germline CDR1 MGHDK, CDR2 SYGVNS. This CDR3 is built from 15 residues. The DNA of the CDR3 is TGTGCCATCGAGTCGGGCGGGGGGCCTCCAGATACGCAGTATTTT. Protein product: CAIESGGGPPDTQYF. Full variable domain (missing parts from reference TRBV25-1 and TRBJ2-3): EADIYQTPRYLVIGTGKKITLECSQTMGHDKMYWYQQDPGMELHLIHYSYGVNSTEKGDLSSESTVSRIRTEHFPLTLESARPSHTSQYLCAIESGGGPPDTQYFGPGTRLTVL.

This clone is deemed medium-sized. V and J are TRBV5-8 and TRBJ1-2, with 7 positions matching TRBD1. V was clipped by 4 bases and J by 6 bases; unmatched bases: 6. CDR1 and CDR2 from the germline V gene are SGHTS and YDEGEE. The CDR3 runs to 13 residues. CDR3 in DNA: TGTGCCAGCAGCGAGACAGGGTATAATGGCTACACCTTC. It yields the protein CASSETGYNGYTF.

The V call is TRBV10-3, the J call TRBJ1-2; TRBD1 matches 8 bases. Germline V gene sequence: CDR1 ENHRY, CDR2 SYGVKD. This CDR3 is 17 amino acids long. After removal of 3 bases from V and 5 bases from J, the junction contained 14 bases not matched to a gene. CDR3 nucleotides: TGTGCCATCAGTGACCCGGACAGGGTTAGGGGAAGGTATGGCTACACCTTC. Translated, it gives CAISDPDRVRGRYGYTF.

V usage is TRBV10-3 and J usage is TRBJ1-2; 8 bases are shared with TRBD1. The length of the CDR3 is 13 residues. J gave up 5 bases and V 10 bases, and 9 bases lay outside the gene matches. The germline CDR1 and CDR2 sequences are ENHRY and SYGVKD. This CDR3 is CATGGRGPYGYTF. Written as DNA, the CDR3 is TGTGCCACTGGCGGCAGGGGGCCGTATGGCTACACCTTC.

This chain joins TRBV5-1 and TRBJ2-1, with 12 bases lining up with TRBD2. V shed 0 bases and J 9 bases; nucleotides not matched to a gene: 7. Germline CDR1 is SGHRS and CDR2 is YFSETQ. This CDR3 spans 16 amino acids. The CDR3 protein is CASSLASTSGGGEQFF. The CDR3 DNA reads TGCGCCAGCAGCTTGGCCTCGACTAGCGGGGGTGGTGAGCAGTTCTTC.

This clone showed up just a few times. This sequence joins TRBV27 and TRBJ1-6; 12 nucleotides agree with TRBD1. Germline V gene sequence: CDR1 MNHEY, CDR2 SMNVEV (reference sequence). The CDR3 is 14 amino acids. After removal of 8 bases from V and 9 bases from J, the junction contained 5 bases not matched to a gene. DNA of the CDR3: TGTGCCAGCCAGGGACAGGGGGCGGTTTCACCCCTCCACTTT. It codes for CASQGQGAVSPLHF.

The CDR3 DNA sequence: TGTGCCAGCAGCTTGAGTGGGCGGTCCGATGAGCAGTTCTTC. Amino acids: CASSLSGRSDEQFF. V usage is TRBV5-4 and J usage is TRBJ2-1; D uncertain. The CDR3 loop spans 14 amino acids. Germline V lookup: CDR1 SGHNT, CDR2 YYREEE (reference sequence). Between the trimmed V and J ends, which lost 1 base and 8 bases, there was a span of 13 bases.

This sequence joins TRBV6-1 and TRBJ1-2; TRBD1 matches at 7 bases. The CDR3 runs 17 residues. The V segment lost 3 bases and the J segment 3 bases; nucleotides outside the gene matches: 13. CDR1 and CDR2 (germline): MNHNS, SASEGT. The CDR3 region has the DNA TGTGCCAGCAGTGATTCCCATCCGGGACAGCCTTACTATGGCTACACCTTC. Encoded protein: CASSDSHPGQPYYGYTF.

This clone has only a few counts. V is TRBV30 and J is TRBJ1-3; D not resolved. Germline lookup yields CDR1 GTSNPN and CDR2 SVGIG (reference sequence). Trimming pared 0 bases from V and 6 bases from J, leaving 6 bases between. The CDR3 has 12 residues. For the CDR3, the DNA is TGTGCCTGGAGTGTATCGTCAAACACCATATATTTT. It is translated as CAWSVSSNTIYF.

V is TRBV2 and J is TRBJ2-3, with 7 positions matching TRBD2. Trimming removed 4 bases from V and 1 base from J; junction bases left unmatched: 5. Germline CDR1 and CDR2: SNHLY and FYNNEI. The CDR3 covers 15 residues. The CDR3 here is CASSALGGGTDTQYF. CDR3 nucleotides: TGTGCCAGCAGTGCGCTGGGGGGGGGCACAGATACGCAGTATTTT.

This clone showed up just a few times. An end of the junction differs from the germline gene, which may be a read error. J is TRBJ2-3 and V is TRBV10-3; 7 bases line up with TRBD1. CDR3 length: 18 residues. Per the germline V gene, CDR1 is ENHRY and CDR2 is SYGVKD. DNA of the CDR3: TGTGCCATCAGTGACGTGGGACAGCTACCCGATTATTCAGATAGGCAGTATTTT. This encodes CAISDVGQLPDYSDRQYF.

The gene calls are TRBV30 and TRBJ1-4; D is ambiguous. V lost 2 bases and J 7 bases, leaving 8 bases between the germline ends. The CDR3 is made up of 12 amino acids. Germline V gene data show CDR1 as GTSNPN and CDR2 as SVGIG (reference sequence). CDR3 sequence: CAWSLRSEKLFF. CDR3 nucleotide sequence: TGTGCCTGGAGTCTGAGGAGTGAAAAACTGTTTTTT.

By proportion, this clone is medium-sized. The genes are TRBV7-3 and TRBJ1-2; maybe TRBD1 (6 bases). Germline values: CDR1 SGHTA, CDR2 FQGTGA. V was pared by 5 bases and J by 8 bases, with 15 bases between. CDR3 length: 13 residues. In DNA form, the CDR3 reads TGTGCCAGCAGCAACAAACAGGGAAGGGGCTACACCTTC. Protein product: CASSNKQGRGYTF.

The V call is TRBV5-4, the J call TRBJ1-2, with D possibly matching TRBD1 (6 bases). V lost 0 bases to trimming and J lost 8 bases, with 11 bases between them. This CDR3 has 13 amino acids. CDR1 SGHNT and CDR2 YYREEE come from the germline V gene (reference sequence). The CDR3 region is CASSLGRGDGYTF. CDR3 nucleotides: TGTGCCAGCAGCTTGGGCAGGGGAGACGGCTACACCTTC. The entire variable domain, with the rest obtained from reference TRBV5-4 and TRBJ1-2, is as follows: ETGVTQSPTHLIKTRGQQVTLRCSSQSGHNTVSWYQQALGQGPQFIFQYYREEENGRGNFPPRFSGLQFPNYSSELNVNALELDDSALYLCASSLGRGDGYTFGSGTRLTVV.

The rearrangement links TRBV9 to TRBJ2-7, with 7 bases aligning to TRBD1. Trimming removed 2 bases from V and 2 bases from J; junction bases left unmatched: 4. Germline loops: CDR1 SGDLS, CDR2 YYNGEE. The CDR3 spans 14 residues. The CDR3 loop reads CASSVGQETYEQYF. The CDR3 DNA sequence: TGTGCCAGCAGCGTCGGACAGGAAACCTACGAGCAGTACTTC.

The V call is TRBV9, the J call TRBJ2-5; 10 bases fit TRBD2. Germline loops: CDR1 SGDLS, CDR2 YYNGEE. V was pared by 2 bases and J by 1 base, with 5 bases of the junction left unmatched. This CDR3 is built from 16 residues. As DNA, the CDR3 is TGTGCCAGCAGCGTGGGTAGCGGGGGGCTCCAAGAGACCCAGTACTTC. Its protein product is CASSVGSGGLQETQYF. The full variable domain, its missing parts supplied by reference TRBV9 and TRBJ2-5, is DSGVTQTPKHLITATGQRVTLRCSPRSGDLSVYWYQQSLDQGLQFLIQYYNGEERAKGNILERFSAQQFPDLHSELNLSSLELGDSALYFCASSVGSGGLQETQYFGPGTRLLVL.

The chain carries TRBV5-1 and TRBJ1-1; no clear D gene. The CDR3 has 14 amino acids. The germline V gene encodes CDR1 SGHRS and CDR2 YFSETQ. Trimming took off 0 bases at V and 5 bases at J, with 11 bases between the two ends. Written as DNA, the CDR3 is TGCGCCAGCAGCTTGGAAGTAGCCAAGACTGAAGCTTTCTTT. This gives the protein CASSLEVAKTEAFF.

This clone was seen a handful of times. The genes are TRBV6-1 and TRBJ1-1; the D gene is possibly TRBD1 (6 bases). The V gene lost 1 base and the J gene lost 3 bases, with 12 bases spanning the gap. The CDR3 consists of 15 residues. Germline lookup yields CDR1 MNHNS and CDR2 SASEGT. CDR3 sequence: CASSEVGGGHTEAFF. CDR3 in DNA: TGTGCCAGCAGTGAAGTCGGGGGCGGGCACACTGAAGCTTTCTTT.